This T cell receptor beta chain emerged from a study of CD8 T cells in Susac syndrome. The CDR3 covers 17 residues. Trimming cost V 0 bases and J 3 bases, with 18 bases left between them. Looked up from germline, CDR1 is SGHVS and CDR2 is FQNEAQ. Random hexamers primed reverse transcription of 0.5 to 1 ug RNA. MiXCR was run by TCRdb on the immunoSEQ multiplex PCR reads, yielding one entry per CDR3 protein. Here the sample spans fewer than 350,000 distinct CDR3 sequences, around 85% being singletons. The study sequenced TCR beta in blood CD8+ and CD4+ T cells. This clonotype appeared once. The sample comprised CD8+ T cells from PBMCs. This receptor was identified in a human donor with multiple sclerosis. The chain employs TRBV7-8 and TRBJ2-7, with D possibly matching TRBD2 (6 bases). The CDR3 loop is CASSLASDYPRGYEQYF. CDR3 nucleotides: TGTGCCAGCAGCTTAGCTTCGGACTACCCCCGGGGCTACGAGCAGTACTTC.